These 10 T cell receptor beta chains were sequenced from one sample in a study of blood T cell repertoires in COVID-19. Data came from immunoSEQ multiplex PCR; TCRdb stores just in-frame clones and leaves some out. Among 95,000 to 150,000 clones, around 86% were seen once, and the ten largest hold 3.5% to 5%. Sequenced input: peripheral blood. The origin of the receptors is a middle-aged man with acute or convalescent COVID-19.

This clone occurred once. This chain joins TRBV4-3 and TRBJ2-7; 12 nucleotides align to TRBD1. The CDR3 totals 14 residues. Germline trimming cut 3 bases from V and 5 bases from J; bases unmatched to any gene: 2. The germline gives CDR1 LGHNA, CDR2 YSLEER. The CDR3 region has the DNA TGCGCCAGCAGCCACGGGACAGGGGGCCACGAGCAGTACTTC. It is translated as CASSHGTGGHEQYF.

CDR3 DNA: TGTGCCAGTAGTACCGACACAGCGGGAGAGTTGTCCTACGAGCAGTACTTC. Residues: CASSTDTAGELSYEQYF. The V call is TRBV19, the J call TRBJ2-7; TRBD2 aligns across 8 bases. CDR3 size: 17 residues. Germline CDR1 is LNHDA and CDR2 is SQIVND (reference sequence). The ends lost 4 bases at V and 1 base at J; junction bases unmatched: 12.

This chain uses TRBV7-9 with TRBJ2-4; the D gene is possibly TRBD1 (5 bases). Trimming shortened V by 4 bases and J by 3 bases, and 13 bases separated the two germline ends. Germline loops: CDR1 SEHNR, CDR2 FQNEAQ (reference sequence). This CDR3 has 15 residues. CDR3 region: CASSSRQSFKNIQYF. DNA for the CDR3: TGTGCCAGCAGCTCGCGACAGAGCTTCAAAAACATTCAGTACTTC.

V usage is TRBV5-1 and J usage is TRBJ2-7; no definite D call. V was clipped by 2 bases and J by 3 bases, with 3 bases between them. CDR3 length: 11 amino acids. The germline CDR1 and CDR2 sequences are SGHRS and YFSETQ. This CDR3 is CASSFLYEQYF. The CDR3 DNA is TGCGCCAGCAGCTTTCTCTACGAGCAGTACTTC.

The rearrangement uses TRBV6-5 and TRBJ1-4; tentative D call: TRBD1 (6 bases). V lost 0 bases and J 7 bases, leaving 9 bases between the germline ends. This CDR3 spans 14 amino acids. The germline CDR1 and CDR2 sequences are MNHEY and SVGAGI. The CDR3 sequence is CASSYSGDTEKLFF. The CDR3 DNA reads as TGTGCCAGCAGTTACTCGGGGGACACTGAAAAACTGTTTTTT.

J is TRBJ1-6 and V is TRBV14; D unresolved. Germline CDR1 reads SGHDN; CDR2 reads FVKESK. This CDR3 is 13 amino acids long. V shed 1 base and J shed 6 bases, with 4 bases lying between them. The DNA for the CDR3 is TGTGCCAGCAGCCAAGTCAGTAATTCACCCCTCCACTTT. It yields the protein CASSQVSNSPLHF.

This chain connects TRBV5-1 to TRBJ1-2; TRBD1 matches at 9 bases. V lost 4 bases to trimming and J lost 8 bases; unmatched junction nucleotides: 9. CDR3 length: 14 residues. Looked up from germline, CDR1 is SGHRS and CDR2 is YFSETQ. Here the CDR3 reads CASSPTGQGNGYTF. In DNA, the CDR3 is TGCGCCAGCAGCCCTACCGGACAGGGGAACGGCTACACCTTC. Combining the CDR3 with reference TRBV5-1 and TRBJ1-2 gives the whole variable domain KAGVTQTPRYLIKTRGQQVTLSCSPISGHRSVSWYQQTPGQGLQFLFEYFSETQRNKGNFPGRFSGRQFSNSRSEMNVSTLELGDSALYLCASSPTGQGNGYTFGSGTRLTVV.

The genes are TRBV3-1 (or the pseudogene TRBV3-2) and TRBJ2-2; 16 nucleotides agree with TRBD2. The CDR3 length is 19 residues. Germline CDR1 is LGHDT and CDR2 is YNNKEL (reference sequence). V dropped 1 base and J dropped 4; count of bases not matched to a gene: 6. The chain's CDR3 is CASSQVGTSGRVGTGELFF. In DNA form, the CDR3 reads TGTGCCAGCAGCCAAGTTGGGACTAGCGGGAGGGTCGGCACCGGGGAGCTGTTTTTT.

The V call is TRBV6-6, the J call TRBJ1-4; TRBD1 might be the D (6 bases). There are 15 residues in the CDR3. Germline V gives CDR1 MNHNY, CDR2 SVGAGI (reference sequence). V was clipped by 5 bases and J by 5 bases, with 15 bases between them. The CDR3 reads CASSQGQHNNEKLFF. The CDR3 nucleotides read TGTGCCAGCAGTCAAGGACAGCATAACAATGAAAAACTGTTTTTT.

The J gene is TRBJ2-7, the V gene TRBV10-3; weak D call: TRBD2 (7 bases). Germline assignment: CDR1 ENHRY and CDR2 SYGVKD. Deletions cut 5 bases from V and 0 bases from J, with 14 bases between. This CDR3 region has 15 residues. For the CDR3, the DNA is TGTGCCATCAGTCATGAGGGGGGGGGCTCCTACGAGCAGTACTTC. Protein product: CAISHEGGGSYEQYF.